This TCR beta chain was recorded in a study of shared clonotypes between healthy human individuals. The V gene's germline CDR1 is SNHLY and CDR2 FYNNEI. The CDR3 is made up of 16 amino acids. J lost 5 bases, V lost 7 bases, and 11 bases had no gene match. The data were produced by immunoSEQ multiplex PCR, yet TCRdb's version contains in-frame clones alone and is incomplete. Of roughly 1.5 million clones listed, 95% to 99% are singletons. This sequence was found in a young man in good health. Sequenced material: naive CD4+ T cells sorted from blood. Subset given: CD45RA+ positively selected. J is TRBJ2-2 and V is TRBV2; the match to TRBD2 covers 9 bases. The CDR3 nucleotides read TGTGCCAGCATTGAGCTAGCGGGACGTAGTACCGGGGAGCTGTTTTTT. Translated, it gives CASIELAGRSTGELFF.